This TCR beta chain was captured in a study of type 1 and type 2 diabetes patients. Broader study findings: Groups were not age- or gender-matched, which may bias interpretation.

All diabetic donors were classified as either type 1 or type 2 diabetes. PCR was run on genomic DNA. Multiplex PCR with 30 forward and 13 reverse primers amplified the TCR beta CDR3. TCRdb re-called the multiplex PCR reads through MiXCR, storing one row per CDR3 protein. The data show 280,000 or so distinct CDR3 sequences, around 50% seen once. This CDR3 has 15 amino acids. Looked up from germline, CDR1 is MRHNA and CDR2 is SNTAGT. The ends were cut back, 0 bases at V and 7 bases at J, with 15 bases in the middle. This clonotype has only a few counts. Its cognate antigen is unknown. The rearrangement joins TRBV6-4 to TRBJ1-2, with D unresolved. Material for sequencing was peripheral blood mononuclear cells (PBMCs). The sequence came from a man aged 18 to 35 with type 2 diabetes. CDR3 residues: CASSDSEIGLGGYTF. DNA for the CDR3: TGTGCCAGCAGTGACTCGGAAATAGGGTTGGGTGGCTACACCTTC.